This T cell receptor beta chain appears in the sequencing data of a study of technical replicates of blood from several donors. V lost 1 base to trimming and J lost 5 bases; unmatched junction nucleotides: 1. This CDR3 spans 13 amino acids. CDR1 and CDR2 from the germline V gene are GTSNPN and SVGIG (reference sequence). Method: immunoSEQ multiplex PCR; TCRdb's copy keeps in-frame clones and lacks some. The data hold about 82,000 clones, with about 93% observed a single time. The receptor comes from a human donor in good health. Sequences were obtained from T cells isolated from PBMCs. The rearrangement joins TRBV30 to TRBJ2-7, with 11 bases lining up with TRBD2. The chain's CDR3 is CAWSGLAGHEQYF. The CDR3 region has the DNA TGTGCCTGGAGTGGACTAGCGGGACACGAGCAGTACTTC.